These 5 T cell receptor beta chains originate from one sample sequenced in a study of blood T cell repertoires in COVID-19. Produced via immunoSEQ multiplex PCR; TCRdb's table is partial and in-frame only. The sample records about 130,000 clones, less than 90% being singletons. The sequenced material came from peripheral blood. The source is a man aged 80 or over with active or convalescent COVID-19.

The rearrangement uses TRBV5-1 and TRBJ2-7; 7 nucleotides match TRBD1. In germline, CDR1 is SGHRS, CDR2 YFSETQ. The CDR3 spans 14 residues. With 4 bases clipped from V and 0 bases from J, the junction kept 4 bases outside the gene matches. The CDR3 sequence is CASSVRDSSYEQYF. CDR3 nucleotides: TGCGCCAGCAGCGTCCGGGACAGCTCCTACGAGCAGTACTTC.

J is TRBJ2-7 and V is TRBV28, with 14 positions matching TRBD2. CDR1 and CDR2 from the germline V gene are MDHEN and SYDVKM. The CDR3 totals 13 residues. J gave up 7 bases and V 9 bases, and 5 bases lay outside the gene matches. The CDR3 loop is CASRTSGGREQYF. As DNA, the CDR3 is TGTGCCAGTAGGACTAGCGGGGGGCGGGAGCAGTACTTC.

The chain uses TRBV11-2 and TRBJ2-3; 9 bases line up with TRBD1. This CDR3 is built from 15 residues. After removal of 5 bases from V and 2 bases from J, the junction contained 5 bases not matched to a gene. CDR1 and CDR2 from the germline V gene are SGHAT and FQNNGV. CDR3 residues: CASSLGTGNTDTQYF. For the CDR3, the DNA is TGTGCCAGCAGCCTCGGGACAGGGAACACAGATACGCAGTATTTT.

The J gene is TRBJ1-1, the V gene TRBV7-9, with TRBD1 identical over 7 bases. The V segment lost 4 bases and the J segment 9 bases; nucleotides outside the gene matches: 5. Germline V gene sequence: CDR1 SEHNR, CDR2 FQNEAQ (reference sequence). This CDR3 has 12 amino acids. The CDR3 nucleotides are TGTGCCAGCAGCTCAACAGGGGTGCAAGCTTTCTTT. The encoded protein is CASSSTGVQAFF. The entire variable domain, with the rest obtained from reference TRBV7-9 and TRBJ1-1, is as follows: DTGVSQNPRHKITKRGQNVTFRCDPISEHNRLYWYRQTLGQGPEFLTYFQNEAQLEKSRLLSDRFSAERPKGSFSTLEIQRTEQGDSAMYLCASSSTGVQAFFGQGTRLTVV.

The chain joins TRBV19 to TRBJ1-3; tentatively, D is TRBD1 (5 bases). The CDR3 runs 12 residues. Germline CDR1 is LNHDA and CDR2 is SQIVND (reference sequence). V was shortened by 10 bases and J by 2 bases, with 9 bases between the two germline ends. This CDR3 reads CATDSTGNTIYF. The DNA for the CDR3 is TGTGCCACCGACAGCACTGGAAACACCATATATTTT.